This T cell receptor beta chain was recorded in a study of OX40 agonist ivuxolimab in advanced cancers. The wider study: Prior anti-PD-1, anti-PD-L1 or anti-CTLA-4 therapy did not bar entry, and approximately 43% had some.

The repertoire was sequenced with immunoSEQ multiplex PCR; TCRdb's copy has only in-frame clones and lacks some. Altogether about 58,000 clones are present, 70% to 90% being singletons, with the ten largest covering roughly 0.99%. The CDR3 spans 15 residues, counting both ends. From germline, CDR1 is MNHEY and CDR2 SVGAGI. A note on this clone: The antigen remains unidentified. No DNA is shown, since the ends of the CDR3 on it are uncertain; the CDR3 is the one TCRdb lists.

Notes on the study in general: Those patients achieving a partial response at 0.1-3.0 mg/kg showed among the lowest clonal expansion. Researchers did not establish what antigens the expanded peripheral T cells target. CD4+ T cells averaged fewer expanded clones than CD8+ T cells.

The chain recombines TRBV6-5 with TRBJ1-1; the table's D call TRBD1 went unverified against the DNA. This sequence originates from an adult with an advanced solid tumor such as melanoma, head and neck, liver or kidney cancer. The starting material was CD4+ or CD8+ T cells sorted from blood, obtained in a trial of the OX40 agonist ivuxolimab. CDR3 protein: CASSFFGQGNTEAFF.